This T cell receptor (beta chain) is from a study of T-cell reconstitution after alpha-beta-depleted transplantation in children. For TCRbeta, the library was prepared with unique molecular identifiers. MiXCR was run by TCRdb on the PCR reads, yielding one entry per CDR3 protein. Of fewer than 700,000 distinct CDR3 sequences detected, roughly 13% appear once; the ten largest clones hold around 2.2%. Regarding the study as a whole: As was reported, about two months after transplant, alpha-beta T cells came from several hundred expanded graft clones.

For this clonotype: The target antigen is unknown.

The clonotype was recovered from a male patient under 18 who had a stem cell transplant for acute myeloid leukemia, so the T cells may come from the graft donor. Sample: PBMCs, mostly from graft donor cells, taken 360 days after TCRalphabeta/CD19-depleted stem cell transplant.

As DNA, the CDR3 is TGTGCCAGCAGCGACTACGGGGGCCTCTACAATGAGCAGTTCTTC. Residues: CASSDYGGLYNEQFF. This rearrangement joins TRBV4-2 to TRBJ2-1; tentatively, D is TRBD1 or TRBD2 (6 bases each). The germline V gene has CDR1 LGHNA and CDR2 YNFKEQ. The CDR3 is made up of 15 amino acids. V lost 5 bases and J 3 bases, leaving 14 bases between the germline ends.